The clone carrying this T cell receptor (beta chain) was seen many times. Each CDR3 protein gets one entry after TCRdb re-called the 5' RACE reads with MiXCR. This sample yields tens of thousands of distinct CDR3 sequences, of which roughly 11% are seen a single time; about 3.9% belongs to the top ten. V lost 5 bases and J lost 4, with 7 bases in between. CDR1 is KGHSH, CDR2 LQKENI, per germline. The CDR3 runs 12 residues. The data stem from a study of neurological immune-mediated disorders. The source of this sequence is a woman in her 30s with HTLV-1-associated myelopathy (HAM/TSP). Sequenced sample: CD4+ T cells from blood. The chain combines TRBV18 with TRBJ2-3; TRBD1 is a possible D gene (5 bases). CDR3 DNA: TGTGCCAGCTCAGAACAGGCAGATACGCAGTATTTT. Amino acid sequence: CASSEQADTQYF.